One and the same sample provided the 4 T cell receptor beta chains below, sequenced in a study of draining lymph node invasion in breast cancer. Sorting for CD4+ CD45RA- CD25high cells yielded memory regulatory T cells. TCRdb itself ran the bulk RNA-seq reads through MiXCR, one entry per CDR3 protein. The repertoire has about 2,600 distinct CDR3 sequences, 60% to 65% of them found once; the top ten carry about 2.9%. Material: sorted memory Tregs from a lymph node. These receptors originate from a female donor with luminal breast cancer.

About this clonotype itself: At one end, the junction sequence differs from germline, possibly due to a read error. The rearrangement joins TRBV6-2 or TRBV6-3 to TRBJ1-1, with a weak D call TRBD1 (5 bases). The CDR3 loop spans 12 amino acids. CDR1 is MNHEY and CDR2 is SVGEGT in the germline V gene. CDR3 coding DNA: TGTGCCAGCAGTTACGGAACAGGTCTGTTGATCTTT. Translation gives CASSYGTGLLIF.

This clonotype was seen just once. This chain connects TRBV4-2 to TRBJ2-7; TRBD1 agrees at 11 bases. Trimming took 1 base from V and 3 from J; bases not matched to a gene: 5. This CDR3 spans 16 amino acids. Germline V CDR1 and CDR2: LGHNA, YNFKEQ. Here the CDR3 DNA reads TGTGCCAGCAGCCAAGCGTCCGGGACAGGGGGCTACGAGCAGTACTTC. As protein: CASSQASGTGGYEQYF.

V and J are TRBV6-5 and TRBJ1-1; D might be TRBD1 (6 bases). CDR1 is MNHEY and CDR2 is SVGAGI in the germline V gene. V shed 3 bases and J shed 1 base, with 9 bases lying between them. The CDR3 totals 14 residues. In DNA form, the CDR3 reads TGTGCCAGCAGTTATGAGGGACAGAACACTGAAGCTTTCTTT. This codes for CASSYEGQNTEAFF.

A word on this clonotype: An end of the junction does not agree with germline; a read error may underlie this. The chain is built from TRBV11-2 and TRBJ1-5; a possible D gene is TRBD1 (6 bases). The germline V gene encodes CDR1 SGHAT and CDR2 FQNNGV. The CDR3 is made up of 14 amino acids. The CDR3 DNA reads TGTGTCAGCAGCCCGAGTGGGGGCCGTCAGCCCCAGCATTTT. Its translation: CVSSPSGGRQPQHF.